Listed below are T cell receptor beta chains from one sample, sequenced in a study of T cell clones after liver transplantation. The repertoire was sequenced with immunoSEQ multiplex PCR; TCRdb's copy has only in-frame clones and lacks some. The sample contains 12,000 to 15,000 clones, about 90% of which appear only once. This specimen consisted of CD8+ T cells from blood, obtained before liver transplant. These receptors all stem from a human donor who received a liver transplant. Each CDR3 is given with its conserved first and last residue. Each record gives: CDR3 DNA, CDR3 protein, J gene, V gene, D gene. A D gene is named only where the DNA matches it firmly.

cdr3_nt: TGTGCAAGTCGCTTCCCCTCTGGGCGTACGGACTACAATGAGCAGTTCTTC; cdr3_aa: CASRFPSGRTDYNEQFF; j_call: TRBJ2-1; v_call: TRBV12-2; d_call: .
cdr3_nt: TGCGCCAGCAGCCAGGGTGGGACAGGGGGCTCCGGGGAGCTGTTTTTT; cdr3_aa: CASSQGGTGGSGELFF; j_call: TRBJ2-2; v_call: TRBV4-3; d_call: TRBD1
cdr3_nt: TGTGCCAGTATCGGGGGTTTGGAGAACACTGAAGCTTTCTTT; cdr3_aa: CASIGGLENTEAFF; j_call: TRBJ1-1; v_call: TRBV19; d_call: .
cdr3_nt: TGTGCCAGTAGTTCAGATACGCAGTATTTT; cdr3_aa: CASSSDTQYF; j_call: TRBJ2-3; v_call: TRBV19; d_call: .
cdr3_nt: TGTGCCAGCACTCTTGGGCCCACCTACGAGCAGTACTTC; cdr3_aa: CASTLGPTYEQYF; j_call: TRBJ2-7; v_call: TRBV11-2; d_call: .
cdr3_nt: TGTGCCAGTAGTATAGGTTTAGCTGGCTACGAGCAGTACTTC; cdr3_aa: CASSIGLAGYEQYF; j_call: TRBJ2-7; v_call: TRBV19; d_call: .
cdr3_nt: TGTGCCAGCAGCCATACCAAGGACAGATATAGCAATCAGCCCCAGCATTTT; cdr3_aa: CASSHTKDRYSNQPQHF; j_call: TRBJ1-5; v_call: TRBV7-9; d_call: .
cdr3_nt: TGTGCCATCGGGAGGGGGGCTTATGGCTACACCTTC; cdr3_aa: CAIGRGAYGYTF; j_call: TRBJ1-2; v_call: TRBV10-3; d_call: .
cdr3_nt: TGTGCCAGCGTATCCCCCAACACTGAAGCTTTCTTT; cdr3_aa: CASVSPNTEAFF; j_call: TRBJ1-1; v_call: TRBV19; d_call: .
cdr3_nt: TGTGCCAGCAGCTCCCCCGACTACGGAAGGGCGACGGGGGCAAACATTCAGTACTTC; cdr3_aa: CASSSPDYGRATGANIQYF; j_call: TRBJ2-4; v_call: TRBV28; d_call: .
cdr3_nt: TGTGCCAGCAGTTTGGGGACAGGGGGCACTGAAGCTTTCTTT; cdr3_aa: CASSLGTGGTEAFF; j_call: TRBJ1-1; v_call: TRBV27; d_call: TRBD1
cdr3_nt: TGTGCCAGCAGCTTAGGATTCGGCGATACTGAGCAGTTCTTC; cdr3_aa: CASSLGFGDTEQFF; j_call: TRBJ2-1; v_call: TRBV7-6; d_call: .
cdr3_nt: TGTGCCAGCAGCTCCACGTTTAGCGGGCCCACAGATACGCAGTATTTT; cdr3_aa: CASSSTFSGPTDTQYF; j_call: TRBJ2-3; v_call: TRBV7-2; d_call: TRBD2
cdr3_nt: TGTGCCAGTAGTACCGGACTAGCGGGAGCGGGACGTTACGAGCAGTACTTC; cdr3_aa: CASSTGLAGAGRYEQYF; j_call: TRBJ2-7; v_call: TRBV19; d_call: TRBD2
cdr3_nt: TGTGCCAGCAGTTTATCGCGGCTAGCGGGAGATACGCAGTATTTT; cdr3_aa: CASSLSRLAGDTQYF; j_call: TRBJ2-3; v_call: TRBV27; d_call: TRBD2
cdr3_nt: TGTGCCAGCAGCCGCTTCCAGGGGAAACATCAGCCCCAGCATTTT; cdr3_aa: CASSRFQGKHQPQHF; j_call: TRBJ1-5; v_call: TRBV6-5; d_call: .
cdr3_nt: TGTGCCACCAGCAGAGATCTCGCTGGCGGGAGGTGGGGTGAGCAGTTCTTC; cdr3_aa: CATSRDLAGGRWGEQFF; j_call: TRBJ2-1; v_call: TRBV15; d_call: TRBD2